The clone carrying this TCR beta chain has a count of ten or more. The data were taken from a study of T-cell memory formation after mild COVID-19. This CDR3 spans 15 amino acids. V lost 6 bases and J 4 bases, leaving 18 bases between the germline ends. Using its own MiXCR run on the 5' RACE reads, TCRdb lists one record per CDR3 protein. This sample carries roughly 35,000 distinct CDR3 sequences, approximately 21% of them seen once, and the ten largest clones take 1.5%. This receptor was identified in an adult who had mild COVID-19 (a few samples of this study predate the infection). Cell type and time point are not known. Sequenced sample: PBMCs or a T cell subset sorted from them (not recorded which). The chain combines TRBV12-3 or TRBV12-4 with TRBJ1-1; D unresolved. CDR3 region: CASSFTSGISTEAFF. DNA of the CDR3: TGTGCCAGCAGCTTCACGTCGGGGATTAGCACTGAAGCTTTCTTT.